A selection of T cell receptor beta chains follows, all from one sample in a study of T-cell memory formation after mild COVID-19. MiXCR was run by TCRdb on the 5' RACE reads, yielding one entry per CDR3 protein. The table shows more than 350,000 distinct CDR3 sequences, with 21% occurring only once. The sequenced sample consisted of PBMCs or a T cell subset sorted from them (not recorded which). These receptor sequences come from an adult woman who had mild COVID-19 (a few samples of this study predate the infection). Cell type and time point are not known. Both conserved end residues are part of each CDR3. D genes are given only for firm matches.

v_call	d_call	j_call	cdr3_aa
TRBV5-1	TRBD1	TRBJ1-5	CASSLAGQQNQPQHF
TRBV29-1	TRBD2	TRBJ2-7	CRVEDASGSSYEQYF
TRBV9	-	TRBJ2-7	CASSVGPEIYEQYF
TRBV7-6	-	TRBJ1-1	CASSLDLGATEAFF
TRBV7-2	-	TRBJ2-5	CASSLAGGRGETQYF
TRBV12-3/TRBV12-4	-	TRBJ2-3	CASSLGRGVTDTQYF
TRBV9	-	TRBJ2-1	CASSVTSLDGQEQFF
TRBV5-1	-	TRBJ2-4	CASSLGQPAGENIQYF
TRBV12-5	-	TRBJ2-1	CASGFNNEQFF
TRBV6-1	-	TRBJ2-7	CASSELRYEQYF
TRBV6-1	TRBD2	TRBJ2-1	CASSELLAGGTFF
TRBV5-6	-	TRBJ1-1	CASSLEGGGTEAFF
TRBV5-1	-	TRBJ1-6	CASSPGPGRHSPLHF
TRBV6-5	-	TRBJ2-7	CASSYEGGREQYF
TRBV12-3/TRBV12-4	-	TRBJ2-2	CATLDFTGELFF
TRBV4-1	-	TRBJ2-7	CASSQGVTSYEQYF
TRBV5-1	TRBD2	TRBJ2-3	CASRAGLAADTQYF
TRBV4-2	-	TRBJ2-3	CASSQDRGGGATDTQYF
TRBV12-3/TRBV12-4	-	TRBJ1-5	CASSFGGLAQPQHF
TRBV20-1	TRBD1	TRBJ2-4	CSARDSDRGQGIQYF
TRBV24-1	TRBD2	TRBJ2-6	CATSAWGLAESSGANVLTF